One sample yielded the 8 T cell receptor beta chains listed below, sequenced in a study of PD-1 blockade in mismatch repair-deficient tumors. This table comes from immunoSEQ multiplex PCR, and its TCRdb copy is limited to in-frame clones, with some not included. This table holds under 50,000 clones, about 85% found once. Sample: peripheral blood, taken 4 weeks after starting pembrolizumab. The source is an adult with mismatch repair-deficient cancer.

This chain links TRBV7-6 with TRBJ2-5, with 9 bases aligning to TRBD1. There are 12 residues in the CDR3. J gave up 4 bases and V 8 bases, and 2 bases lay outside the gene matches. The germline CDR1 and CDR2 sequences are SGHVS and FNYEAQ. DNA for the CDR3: TGTGCCAGCGCGACAGGGGGAGAGACCCAGTACTTC. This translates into CASATGGETQYF. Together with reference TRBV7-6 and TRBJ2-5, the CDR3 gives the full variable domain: GAGVSQSPRYKVTKRGQDVALRCDPISGHVSLYWYRQALGQGPEFLTYFNYEAQQDKSGLPNDRFSAERPEGSISTLTIQRTEQRDSAMYRCASATGGETQYFGPGTRLLVL.

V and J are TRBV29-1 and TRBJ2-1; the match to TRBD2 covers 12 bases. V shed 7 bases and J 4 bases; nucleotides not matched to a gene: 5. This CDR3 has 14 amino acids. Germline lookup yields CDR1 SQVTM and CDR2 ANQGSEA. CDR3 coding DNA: TGCAGCGCCGGGGGGACTAGCGGGTACAATGAGCAGTTCTTC. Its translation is CSAGGTSGYNEQFF.

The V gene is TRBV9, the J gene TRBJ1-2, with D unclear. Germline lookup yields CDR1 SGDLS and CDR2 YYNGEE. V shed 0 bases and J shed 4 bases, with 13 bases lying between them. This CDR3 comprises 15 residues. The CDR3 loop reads CASSVGGSPSYGYTF. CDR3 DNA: TGTGCCAGCAGCGTAGGTGGCAGTCCCTCCTATGGCTACACCTTC. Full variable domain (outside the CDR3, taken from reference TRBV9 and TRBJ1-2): DSGVTQTPKHLITATGQRVTLRCSPRSGDLSVYWYQQSLDQGLQFLIQYYNGEERAKGNILERFSAQQFPDLHSELNLSSLELGDSALYFCASSVGGSPSYGYTFGSGTRLTVV.

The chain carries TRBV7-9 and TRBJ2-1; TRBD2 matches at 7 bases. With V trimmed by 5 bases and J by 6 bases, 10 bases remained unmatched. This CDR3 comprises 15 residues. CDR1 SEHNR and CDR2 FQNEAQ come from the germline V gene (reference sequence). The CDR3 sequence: CASSRPGLQINEQFF. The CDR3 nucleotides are TGTGCCAGCAGCCGGCCGGGACTACAAATCAATGAGCAGTTCTTC.

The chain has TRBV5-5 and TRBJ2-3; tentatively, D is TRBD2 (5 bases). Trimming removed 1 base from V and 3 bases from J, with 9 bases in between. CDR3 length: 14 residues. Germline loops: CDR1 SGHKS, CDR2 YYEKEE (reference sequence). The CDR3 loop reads CASSLTGTTDTQYF. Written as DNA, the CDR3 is TGTGCCAGCAGCTTGACGGGAACTACAGATACGCAGTATTTT.

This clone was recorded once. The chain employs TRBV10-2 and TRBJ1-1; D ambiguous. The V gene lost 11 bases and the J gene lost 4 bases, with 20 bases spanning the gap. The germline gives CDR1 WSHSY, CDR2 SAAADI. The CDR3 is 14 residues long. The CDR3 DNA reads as TGCGCCGTGGGATCGGGTCGGGTAGGCACTGAAGCTTTCTTT. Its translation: CAVGSGRVGTEAFF.

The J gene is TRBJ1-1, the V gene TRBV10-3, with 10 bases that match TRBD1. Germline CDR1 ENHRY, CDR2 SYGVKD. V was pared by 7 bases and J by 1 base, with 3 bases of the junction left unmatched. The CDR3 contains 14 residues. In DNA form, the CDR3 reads TGTGCCATCAAGGGACAGGGGACGAACACTGAAGCTTTCTTT. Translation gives CAIKGQGTNTEAFF.

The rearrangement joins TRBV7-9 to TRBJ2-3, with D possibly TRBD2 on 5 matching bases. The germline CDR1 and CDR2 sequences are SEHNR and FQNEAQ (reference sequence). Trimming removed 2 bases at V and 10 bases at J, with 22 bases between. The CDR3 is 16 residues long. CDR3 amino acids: CASSLSVGGPAGAQYF. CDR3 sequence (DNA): TGTGCCAGCAGCTTATCCGTCGGCGGGCCCGCCGGTGCGCAGTATTTT.